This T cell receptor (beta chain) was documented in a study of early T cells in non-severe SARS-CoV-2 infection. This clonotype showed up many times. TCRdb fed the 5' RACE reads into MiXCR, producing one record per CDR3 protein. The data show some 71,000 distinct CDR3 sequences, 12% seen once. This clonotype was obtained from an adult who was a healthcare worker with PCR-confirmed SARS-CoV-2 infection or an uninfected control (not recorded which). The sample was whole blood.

The CDR3 DNA is TGCGCCAGCAGCCAAGCTGACAGGGACAATCAGCCCCAGCATTTT. It specifies CASSQADRDNQPQHF. V gene TRBV4-1 combines with J gene TRBJ1-5; 7 bases map to TRBD1. This CDR3 has 15 residues. Germline loops: CDR1 MGHRA, CDR2 YSYEKL. The V and J ends lost 1 base and 3 bases, in that order; junction bases with no gene match: 3.